This entry is about one T cell receptor (beta chain). TCRdb called the 5' RACE reads again in MiXCR, with one record for every CDR3 protein. The top ten clones hold approximately 5.3% of a sample with over 55,000 distinct CDR3 sequences, around 17% of them seen once. The data derive from a study of HIV-infected patients and healthy controls. This CDR3 spans 15 amino acids. Germline lookup yields CDR1 SGHAT and CDR2 FQNNGV. The junction had 8 bases not matched to a gene; V was cut back by 6 bases and J by 3 bases. Specimen: CD4+ T cells from blood. The chain carries TRBV11-2 and TRBJ2-7; 10 bases are shared with TRBD2. The TCR originated in a human donor in good health. CDR3 loop: CASSSALAGVYEQYF. DNA of the CDR3: TGTGCCAGCAGTTCCGCTCTAGCGGGAGTCTACGAGCAGTACTTC.